The 17 T cell receptor beta chains below were found in one sample sequenced in a study of CD8 T cells in ankylosing spondylitis. Each CDR3 protein gets one entry after TCRdb re-called the 5' RACE reads with MiXCR. The repertoire holds tens of thousands of distinct CDR3 sequences, with around 26% as singletons. Specimen: blood, either unsorted or a sorted T cell fraction (not recorded which). These receptors were collected from a male donor with ankylosing spondylitis or in good health (not recorded which).

The chain joins TRBV18 to TRBJ1-1; D not certain. The CDR3 length is 15 residues. In germline, CDR1 is KGHSH, CDR2 LQKENI. The V and J ends lost 2 bases and 0 bases respectively, with 10 bases between them. CDR3 residues: CASSPASAVNTEAFF. CDR3 coding DNA: TGTGCCAGCTCACCAGCGTCTGCAGTGAACACTGAAGCTTTCTTT.

A few counts support this clonotype. This sequence joins TRBV3-1 and TRBJ1-2, with 7 bases identical to TRBD1. The CDR3 has 15 residues. The germline V gene has CDR1 LGHDT and CDR2 YNNKEL (reference sequence). The junction had 11 bases not matched to a gene; V was cut back by 5 bases and J by 5 bases. The CDR3 DNA sequence: TGTGCCAGCAGCAACTCGGGACAGCCCTATTATGGCTACACCTTC. This gives the protein CASSNSGQPYYGYTF.

This chain uses TRBV7-9 with TRBJ1-6; possible D gene TRBD1, 5 bases. Germline lookup yields CDR1 SEHNR and CDR2 FQNEAQ (reference sequence). V lost 5 bases and J 11 bases, leaving 19 bases between the germline ends. The CDR3 sequence is 15 residues long. CDR3 in amino acids: CASSHGTRFVTPLHF. The CDR3, as DNA: TGTGCCAGCAGCCACGGGACGCGGTTTGTAACACCCCTCCACTTT.

This clonotype was found a few times. This chain uses TRBV20-1 with TRBJ2-2; possible D gene TRBD1, 5 bases. Trimming cost V 4 bases and J 6 bases, with 9 bases left between them. This CDR3 region has 12 residues. The V gene's germline CDR1 is DFQATT and CDR2 SNEGSKA (reference sequence). DNA for the CDR3: TGCAGTGCTAAGGGGAAACCCGGGGAGCTGTTTTTT. Translating it yields CSAKGKPGELFF.

As for this clonotype: Its ends do not fully match the called genes, so a read error is possible. The chain couples TRBV9 to TRBJ2-3; 8 bases are a match to TRBD2. This CDR3 is 14 amino acids long. Germline CDR1 SGDLS, CDR2 YYNGEE. The DNA of the CDR3 is TGTGCAAGCAGCGTAGCGGGGAGCACAGATACGCAGTATTTT. It is translated as CASSVAGSTDTQYF.

This clonotype was detected only a few times. The gene calls are TRBV20-1 and TRBJ1-4, with D maybe TRBD1 (6 bases). This CDR3 contains 15 residues. Germline assignment: CDR1 DFQATT and CDR2 SNEGSKA (reference sequence). With 0 bases removed from V and 8 bases from J, the gap between germline ends came to 16 bases. As DNA, the CDR3 is TGCAGTGCTAGAGAATACGGGGGCCCTGGGGAAAAACTGTTTTTT. It specifies CSAREYGGPGEKLFF.

The sample holds a few counts of this clonotype. The chain uses TRBV4-2 and TRBJ2-3; D ambiguous. Looked up from germline, CDR1 is LGHNA and CDR2 is YNFKEQ. CDR3 length: 14 amino acids. Trimming removed 0 bases from V and 2 bases from J, with 6 bases in between. The CDR3 DNA sequence: TGTGCCAGCAGCCAAGATCCTATCACAGATACGCAGTATTTT. It is translated as CASSQDPITDTQYF.

The chain joins TRBV7-2 to TRBJ1-6; no clear D. Germline V CDR1 and CDR2: SGHTA, FQGNSA. V was trimmed by 1 base and J by 0 bases, leaving 7 bases between them. CDR3 length: 16 amino acids. In DNA form, the CDR3 reads TGTGCCAGCAGCTTAGTCGAGAGCTCCTATAATTCACCCCTCCACTTT. Translation: CASSLVESSYNSPLHF.

The V gene is TRBV29-1, the J gene TRBJ2-1; TRBD1 might be the D (5 bases). Per germline, CDR1 SQVTM and CDR2 ANQGSEA. The CDR3 is 14 amino acids. With 7 bases removed from V and 3 bases from J, the gap between germline ends came to 16 bases. CDR3 residues: CSGSPWQGYNEQFF. CDR3 coding DNA: TGCAGCGGATCCCCTTGGCAGGGCTACAATGAGCAGTTCTTC.

This clonotype has more than one count but fewer than ten. The rearrangement uses TRBV5-1 and TRBJ2-3, with a weak D call TRBD1 (5 bases). Germline loops: CDR1 SGHRS, CDR2 YFSETQ. CDR3 length equals 15 residues. Trimming shortened V by 6 bases and J by 0 bases, and 14 bases separated the two germline ends. CDR3 bases: TGCGCCAGCACCCTGGGTGGGGCTAGCACAGATACGCAGTATTTT. It yields the protein CASTLGGASTDTQYF.

The chain's CDR3 is CASSTGRVISQFF. CDR3 bases: TGTGCCAGCAGCACGGGACGGGTGATATCGCAGTTCTTC. The chain carries TRBV11-2 and TRBJ2-1, with D possibly called TRBD1 or TRBD2 (5 bases each). CDR3 size: 13 residues. Between the trimmed V and J ends, which lost 5 bases and 12 bases, there was a span of 17 bases. Germline CDR1 is SGHAT and CDR2 is FQNNGV.

This rearrangement joins TRBV12-3 or TRBV12-4 to TRBJ1-1; 9 bases agree with TRBD1. The CDR3 has 15 amino acids. Losses at the gene ends were 7 bases for V and 5 bases for J; bases not matched to a gene: 11. The CDR3: CASIEPDRGSTEAFF. In DNA form, the CDR3 reads TGTGCCAGCATCGAACCTGACAGGGGGAGTACTGAAGCTTTCTTT.

The chain recombines TRBV6-1 with TRBJ1-1; no reliable D call. The CDR3 totals 15 residues. Germline CDR1 and CDR2: MNHNS and SASEGT. V shed 6 bases and J shed 4 bases, with 18 bases lying between them. The CDR3 loop reads CASSLGRGLGTEAFF. CDR3 nucleotide sequence: TGTGCCAGCAGCCTAGGTCGGGGATTGGGCACTGAAGCTTTCTTT.

This clonotype was picked up a small number of times. The chain links TRBV5-1 to TRBJ2-7; 7 nucleotides align to TRBD2. Germline lookup yields CDR1 SGHRS and CDR2 YFSETQ. This CDR3 has 15 amino acids. Losses at the gene ends were 2 bases for V and 0 bases for J; bases not matched to a gene: 5. CDR3 bases: TGCGCCAGCAGCTTCCTCGGGGGGAGCTCCTACGAGCAGTACGTC. Its translation: CASSFLGGSSYEQYV.

This clonotype has only a few counts. V and J are TRBV20-1 and TRBJ2-2; 13 bases are shared with TRBD2. V trimming: 5 bases; J trimming: 5 bases; junction bases outside the gene matches: 5. CDR1 is DFQATT and CDR2 is SNEGSKA in the germline V gene (reference sequence). This CDR3 is built from 15 residues. This CDR3 reads CSALGLAGVTGELFF. CDR3 DNA: TGCAGTGCTTTAGGACTAGCGGGAGTAACCGGGGAGCTGTTTTTT.

This clonotype was seen more than once but under ten times. V usage is TRBV10-3 and J usage is TRBJ2-5; 12 bases fit TRBD2. V shed 7 bases, J shed 5 bases, and the junction held 17 bases outside the gene matches. Germline V gives CDR1 ENHRY, CDR2 SYGVKD. There are 18 residues in the CDR3. In nucleotides, the CDR3 is TGTGCCATCACCGCGGGGGGACTAGCGGGCCAAGGGACCGAGACCCAGTACTTC. It translates to CAITAGGLAGQGTETQYF.

There are a few counts of this clonotype. The chain is built from TRBV15 and TRBJ1-4; TRBD1 aligns across 10 bases. Germline V gene data show CDR1 as LNHNV and CDR2 as YYDKDF (reference sequence). The CDR3 contains 15 residues. After removal of 8 bases from V and 8 bases from J, the junction contained 11 bases not matched to a gene. The CDR3 DNA sequence: TGTGCCACCGGCCCGGGACAGGGGCCGAGAGAAAAACTGTTTTTT. It is translated as CATGPGQGPREKLFF.